The entry below describes one T cell receptor (beta chain). Its antigen remains unidentified. TCR beta VDJ and CDR3 profiles were obtained from a genomic DNA template. TCRdb re-derived calls from the reads in MiXCR, one entry per CDR3 protein. The data contain under 200,000 distinct CDR3 sequences, 71% of them singletons. The data are from a study of CD8+CD57+ T cells in acquired aplastic anemia. Study overall: An average of roughly 3 ug of DNA was obtained from sorted CD4+ and CD8+ cells. Study-level points and caveats: Researchers report that twenty-nine CD8+ CDR3 sequences appeared in both patients and controls.

Patients who underwent sequencing had shown CD8+CD57+ cell expansion by flow cytometry. The CDR3 contains 13 residues. Germline values: CDR1 SGHVS, CDR2 FQNEAQ. The V end was cut by 3 bases, the J end by 5 bases, with 10 bases between. The chain uses TRBV7-8 and TRBJ2-5; either TRBD1 or TRBD2 may fit D (5 bases each). This receptor was taken from a human donor with aplastic anemia. The sample consisted of sorted CD4+, CD8+, or CD8+CD57+ T cells (not recorded which) from PBMCs. CDR3 amino acids: CASSFGTRETQYF. CDR3 nucleotides: TGTGCCAGCAGCTTTGGGACCAGGGAGACCCAGTACTTC.